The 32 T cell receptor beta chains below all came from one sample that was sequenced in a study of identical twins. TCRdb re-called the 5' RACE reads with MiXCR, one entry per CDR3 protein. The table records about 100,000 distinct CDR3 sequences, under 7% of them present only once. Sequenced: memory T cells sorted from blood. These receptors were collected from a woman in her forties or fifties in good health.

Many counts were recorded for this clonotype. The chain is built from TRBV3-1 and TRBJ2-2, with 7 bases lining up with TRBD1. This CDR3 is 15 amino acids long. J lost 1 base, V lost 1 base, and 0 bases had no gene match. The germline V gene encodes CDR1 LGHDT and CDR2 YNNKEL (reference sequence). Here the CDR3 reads CASSQGTGNTGELFF. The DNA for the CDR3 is TGTGCCAGCAGCCAAGGGACAGGGAACACCGGGGAGCTGTTTTTT.

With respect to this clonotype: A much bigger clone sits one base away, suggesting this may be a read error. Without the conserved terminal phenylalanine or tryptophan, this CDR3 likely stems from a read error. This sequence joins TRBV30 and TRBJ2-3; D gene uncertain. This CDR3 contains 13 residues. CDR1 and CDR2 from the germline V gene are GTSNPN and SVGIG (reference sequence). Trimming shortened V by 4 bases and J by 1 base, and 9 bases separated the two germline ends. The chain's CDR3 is CAWTDFRTDTQYL. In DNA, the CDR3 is TGTGCCTGGACTGACTTCCGCACAGATACGCAGTATTTA.

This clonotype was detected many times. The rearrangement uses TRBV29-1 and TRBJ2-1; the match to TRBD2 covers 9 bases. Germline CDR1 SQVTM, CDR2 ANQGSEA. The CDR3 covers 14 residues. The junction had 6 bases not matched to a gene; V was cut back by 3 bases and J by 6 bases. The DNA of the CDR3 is TGCAGCGTTGAGGTCCGGACTAGCGCCAATGAGCAGTTCTTC. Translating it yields CSVEVRTSANEQFF.

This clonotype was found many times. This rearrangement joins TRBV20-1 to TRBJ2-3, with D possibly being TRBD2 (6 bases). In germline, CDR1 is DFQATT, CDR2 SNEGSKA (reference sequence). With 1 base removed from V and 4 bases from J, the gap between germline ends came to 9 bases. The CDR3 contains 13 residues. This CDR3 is CSARVGEADTQYF. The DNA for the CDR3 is TGCAGTGCTAGAGTAGGGGAGGCAGATACGCAGTATTTT.

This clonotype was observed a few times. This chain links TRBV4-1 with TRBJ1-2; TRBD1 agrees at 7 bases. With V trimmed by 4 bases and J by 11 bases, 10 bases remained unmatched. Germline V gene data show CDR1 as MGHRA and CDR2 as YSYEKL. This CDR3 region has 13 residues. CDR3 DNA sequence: TGCGCCAGCAGCCTCCACGGGACAGCCGAATACACCTTC. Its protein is CASSLHGTAEYTF.

DNA of the CDR3: TGTGCCAGCAGTTTATCCGGACTAGCGGTAAAAGAGACCCAGTACTTC. Residues: CASSLSGLAVKETQYF. The chain couples TRBV27 to TRBJ2-5, with 10 bases fitting TRBD2. Germline CDR1 reads MNHEY; CDR2 reads SMNVEV (reference sequence). This CDR3 is built from 16 residues. The ends lost 0 bases at V and 3 bases at J; junction bases unmatched: 4.

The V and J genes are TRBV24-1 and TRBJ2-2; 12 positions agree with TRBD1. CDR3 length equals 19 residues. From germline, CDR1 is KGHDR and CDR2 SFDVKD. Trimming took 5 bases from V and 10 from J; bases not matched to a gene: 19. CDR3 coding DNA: TGTGCCACCAGTGGGGGACAGGGGGCAAAAAGTCGCGCCGGGGTGGAGCTGTTTTTT. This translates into CATSGGQGAKSRAGVELFF.

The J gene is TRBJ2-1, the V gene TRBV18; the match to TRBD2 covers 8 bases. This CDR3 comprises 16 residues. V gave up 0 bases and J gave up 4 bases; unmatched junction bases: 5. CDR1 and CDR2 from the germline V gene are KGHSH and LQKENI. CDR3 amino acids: CASSPPSGGFYNEQFF. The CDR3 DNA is TGTGCCAGCTCACCACCGAGCGGGGGCTTTTACAATGAGCAGTTCTTC. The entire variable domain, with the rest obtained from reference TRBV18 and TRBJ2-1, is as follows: NAGVMQNPRHLVRRRGQEARLRCSPMKGHSHVYWYRQLPEEGLKFMVYLQKENIIDESGMPKERFSAEFPKEGPSILRIQQVVRGDSAAYFCASSPPSGGFYNEQFFGPGTRLTVL.

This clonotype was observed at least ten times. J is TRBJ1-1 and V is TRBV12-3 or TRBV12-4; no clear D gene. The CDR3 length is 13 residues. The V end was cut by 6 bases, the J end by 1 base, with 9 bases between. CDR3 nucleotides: TGTGCCAGCAGCAAAGACTGGAACACTGAAGCTTTCTTT. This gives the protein CASSKDWNTEAFF.

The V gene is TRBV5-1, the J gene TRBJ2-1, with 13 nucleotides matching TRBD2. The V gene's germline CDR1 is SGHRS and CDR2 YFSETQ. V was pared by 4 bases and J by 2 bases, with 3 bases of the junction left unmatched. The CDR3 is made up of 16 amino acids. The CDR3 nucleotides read TGCGCCAGCAGCGGACTAGCGGGAGTCGCCTACAATGAGCAGTTCTTC. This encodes CASSGLAGVAYNEQFF.

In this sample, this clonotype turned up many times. CDR3 loop: CASQRDGYGYTF. In DNA, the CDR3 is TGCGCCAGCCAGAGGGATGGCTATGGCTACACCTTC. The chain uses TRBV4-1 and TRBJ1-2; D gene ambiguous. This CDR3 has 12 amino acids. Germline V gene lookup returns CDR1 MGHRA and CDR2 YSYEKL. The V and J ends lost 8 bases and 4 bases respectively, with 11 bases between them.

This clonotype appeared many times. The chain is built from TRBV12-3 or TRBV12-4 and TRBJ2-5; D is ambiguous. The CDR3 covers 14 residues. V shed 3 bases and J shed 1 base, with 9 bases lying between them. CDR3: CASSLLRPQETQYF. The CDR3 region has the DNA TGTGCCAGCAGTTTGCTGCGTCCCCAAGAGACCCAGTACTTC.

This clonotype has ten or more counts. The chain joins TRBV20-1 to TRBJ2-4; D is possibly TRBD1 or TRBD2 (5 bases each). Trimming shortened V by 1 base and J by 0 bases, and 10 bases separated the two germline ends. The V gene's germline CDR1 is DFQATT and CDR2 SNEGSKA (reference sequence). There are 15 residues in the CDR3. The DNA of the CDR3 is TGCAGTGCTAGAGGGAGAGGGGTAGCCAAAAACATTCAGTACTTC. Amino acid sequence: CSARGRGVAKNIQYF.

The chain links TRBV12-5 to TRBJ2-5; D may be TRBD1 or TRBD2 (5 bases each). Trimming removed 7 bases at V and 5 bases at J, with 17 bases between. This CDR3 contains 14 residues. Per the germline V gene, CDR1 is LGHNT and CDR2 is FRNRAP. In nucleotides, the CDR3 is TGTGCTAGTGCCCTCGGGGCTGCTTCGGAGACCCAGTACTTC. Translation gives CASALGAASETQYF.

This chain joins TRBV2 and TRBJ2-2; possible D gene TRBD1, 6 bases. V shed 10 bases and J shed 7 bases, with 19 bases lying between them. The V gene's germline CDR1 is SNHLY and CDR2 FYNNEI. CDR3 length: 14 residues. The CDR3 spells CAKAASPQGGELFF. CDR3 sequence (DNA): TGTGCCAAGGCCGCTTCACCACAGGGCGGGGAGCTGTTTTTT. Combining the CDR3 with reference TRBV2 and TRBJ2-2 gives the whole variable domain EPEVTQTPSHQVTQMGQEVILRCVPISNHLYFYWYRQILGQKVEFLVSFYNNEISEKSEIFDDQFSVERPDGSNFTLKIRSTKLEDSAMYFCAKAASPQGGELFFGEGSRLTVL.

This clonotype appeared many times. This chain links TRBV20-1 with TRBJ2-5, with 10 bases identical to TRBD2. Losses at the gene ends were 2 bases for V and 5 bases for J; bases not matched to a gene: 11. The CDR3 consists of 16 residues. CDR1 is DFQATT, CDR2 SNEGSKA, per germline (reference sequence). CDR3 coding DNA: TGCAGTGCTAGAAGGACTAGCGGAGTGGGGGGTGAGACCCAGTACTTC. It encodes CSARRTSGVGGETQYF.

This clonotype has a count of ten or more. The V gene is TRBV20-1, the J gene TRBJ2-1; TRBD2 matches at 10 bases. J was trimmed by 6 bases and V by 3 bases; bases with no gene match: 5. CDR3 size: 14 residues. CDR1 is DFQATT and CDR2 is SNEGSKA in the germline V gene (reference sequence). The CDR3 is CSARGASGSNEQFF. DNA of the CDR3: TGCAGTGCTAGGGGGGCTAGCGGGAGCAATGAGCAGTTCTTC.

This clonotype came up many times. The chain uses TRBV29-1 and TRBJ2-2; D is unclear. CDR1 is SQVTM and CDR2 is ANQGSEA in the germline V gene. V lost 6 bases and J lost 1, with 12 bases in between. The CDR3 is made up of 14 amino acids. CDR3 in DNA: TGCAGCGTATATCGTGGGATGAACACCGGGGAGCTGTTTTTT. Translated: CSVYRGMNTGELFF.

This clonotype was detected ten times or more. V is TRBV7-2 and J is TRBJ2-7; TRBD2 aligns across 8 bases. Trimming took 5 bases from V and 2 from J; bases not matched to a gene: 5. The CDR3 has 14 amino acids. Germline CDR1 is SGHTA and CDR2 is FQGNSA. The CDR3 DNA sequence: TGTGCCAGCAGCCCCACTAGCGGACCCTACGAGCAGTACTTC. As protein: CASSPTSGPYEQYF.

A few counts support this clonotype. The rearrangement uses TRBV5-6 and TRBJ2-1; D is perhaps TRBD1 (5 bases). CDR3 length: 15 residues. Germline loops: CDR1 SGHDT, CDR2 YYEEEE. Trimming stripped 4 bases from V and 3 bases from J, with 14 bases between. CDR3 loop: CASSGAFPVYNEQFF. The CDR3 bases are TGTGCCAGCAGCGGGGCGTTCCCGGTCTACAATGAGCAGTTCTTC.

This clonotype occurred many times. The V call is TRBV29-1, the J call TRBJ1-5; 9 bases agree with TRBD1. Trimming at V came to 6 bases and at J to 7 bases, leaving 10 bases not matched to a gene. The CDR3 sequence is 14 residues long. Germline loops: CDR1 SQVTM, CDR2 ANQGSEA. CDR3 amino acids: CSVLITGGGQPQHF. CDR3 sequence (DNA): TGCAGCGTCCTGATAACAGGGGGCGGGCAGCCCCAGCATTTT.

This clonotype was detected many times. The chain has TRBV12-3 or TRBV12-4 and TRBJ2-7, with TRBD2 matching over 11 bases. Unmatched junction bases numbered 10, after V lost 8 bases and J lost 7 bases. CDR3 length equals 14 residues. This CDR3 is CASPLLAGVREQYF. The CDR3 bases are TGTGCCAGCCCGCTACTAGCGGGAGTGCGAGAGCAGTACTTC.

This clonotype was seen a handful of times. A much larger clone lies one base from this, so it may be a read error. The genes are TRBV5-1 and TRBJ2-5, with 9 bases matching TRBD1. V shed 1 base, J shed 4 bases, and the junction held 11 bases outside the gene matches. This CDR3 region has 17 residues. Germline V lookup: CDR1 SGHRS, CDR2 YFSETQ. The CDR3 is CASSLHRDRERGETQYF. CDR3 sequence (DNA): TGCGCCAGCAGCTTGCACCGGGACAGGGAGCGAGGAGAGACCCAGTACTTC.

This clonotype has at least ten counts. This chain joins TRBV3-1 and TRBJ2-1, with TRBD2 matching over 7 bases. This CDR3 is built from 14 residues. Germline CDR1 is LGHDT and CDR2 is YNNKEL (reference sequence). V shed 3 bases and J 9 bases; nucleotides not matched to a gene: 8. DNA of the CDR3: TGTGCCAGCAGCCACCGTCGCAGGGAGGGTGAGCAGTTCTTC. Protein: CASSHRRREGEQFF.

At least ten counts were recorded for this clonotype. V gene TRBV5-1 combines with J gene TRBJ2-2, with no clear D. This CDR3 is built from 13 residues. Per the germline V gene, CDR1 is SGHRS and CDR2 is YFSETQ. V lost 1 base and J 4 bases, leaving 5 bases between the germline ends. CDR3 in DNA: TGCGCCAGCAGCTTGAGTGGCACCGGGGAGCTGTTTTTT. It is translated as CASSLSGTGELFF.

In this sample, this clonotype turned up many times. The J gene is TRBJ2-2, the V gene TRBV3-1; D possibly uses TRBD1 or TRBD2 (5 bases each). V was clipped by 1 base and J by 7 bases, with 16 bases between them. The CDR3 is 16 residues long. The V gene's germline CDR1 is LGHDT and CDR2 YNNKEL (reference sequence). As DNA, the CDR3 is TGTGCCAGCAGCCAAGCGATGGGACCTAAAGTCGGGGAGCTGTTTTTT. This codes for CASSQAMGPKVGELFF.

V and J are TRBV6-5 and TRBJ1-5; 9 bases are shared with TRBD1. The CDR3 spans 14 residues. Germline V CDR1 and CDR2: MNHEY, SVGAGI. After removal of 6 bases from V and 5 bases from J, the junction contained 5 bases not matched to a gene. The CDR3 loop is CASSRQGGDQPQHF. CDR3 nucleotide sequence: TGTGCCAGCAGCCGACAGGGGGGGGATCAGCCCCAGCATTTT.

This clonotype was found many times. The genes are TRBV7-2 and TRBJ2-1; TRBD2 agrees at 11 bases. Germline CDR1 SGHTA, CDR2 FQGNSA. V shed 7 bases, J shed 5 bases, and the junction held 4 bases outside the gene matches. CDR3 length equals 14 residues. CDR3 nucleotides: TGTGCCAGCACCGGGACTAGCGGAAACAATGAGCAGTTCTTC. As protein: CASTGTSGNNEQFF.

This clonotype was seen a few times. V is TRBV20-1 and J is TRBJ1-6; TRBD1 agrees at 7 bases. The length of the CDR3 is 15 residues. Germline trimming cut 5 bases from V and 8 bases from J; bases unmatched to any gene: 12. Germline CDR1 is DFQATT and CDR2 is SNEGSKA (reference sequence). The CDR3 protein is CSAPIRGLKDSPLHF. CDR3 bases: TGCAGTGCTCCCATCAGGGGGTTGAAGGATTCACCCCTCCACTTT.

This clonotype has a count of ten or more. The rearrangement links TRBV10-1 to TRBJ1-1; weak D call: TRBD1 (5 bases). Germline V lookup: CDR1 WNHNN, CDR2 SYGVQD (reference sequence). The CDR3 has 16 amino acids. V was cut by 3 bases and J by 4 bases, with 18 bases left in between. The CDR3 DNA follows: TGCGCCAGCAGTGACAGCCGGGGAGGGACGGCCACTGAAGCTTTCTTT. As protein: CASSDSRGGTATEAFF.

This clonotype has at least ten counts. In DNA, the CDR3 is TGTGCCAGCAGCTTGGTAGGCGGGACCCTCTACAATGAGCAGTTCTTC. It codes for CASSLVGGTLYNEQFF. The gene calls are TRBV5-6 and TRBJ2-1; maybe TRBD2 (6 bases). Germline V gene lookup returns CDR1 SGHDT and CDR2 YYEEEE. Trimming took off 0 bases at V and 3 bases at J, with 13 bases between the two ends. This CDR3 spans 16 amino acids.

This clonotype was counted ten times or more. CDR3 loop: CASSETSYPDTQYF. The CDR3, as DNA: TGTGCCAGCAGTGAGACAAGCTACCCTGATACGCAGTATTTT. The gene calls are TRBV2 and TRBJ2-3; D gene unclear. CDR1 is SNHLY, CDR2 FYNNEI, per germline. This CDR3 is 14 amino acids long. V was pared by 3 bases and J by 6 bases, with 13 bases between.